In its sample, the clone carrying this T cell receptor beta chain was seen many times. TCRdb reprocessed the 5' RACE reads with MiXCR, giving one entry per CDR3 protein. In the table there are tens of thousands of distinct CDR3 sequences, around 2% of which are singletons. This sample was included in a study of neurological immune-mediated disorders. CDR3 length: 16 residues. The V and J ends lost 0 bases and 3 bases respectively, with 15 bases between them. Germline V gives CDR1 SGHRS, CDR2 YFSETQ. Input material: PBMCs. The chain carries TRBV5-1 and TRBJ1-2; D might be TRBD1 (6 bases). This clonotype was obtained from a woman aged 40 to 50 with multiple sclerosis. This chain's CDR3 is CASSLAAGASYYGYTF. The DNA for the CDR3 is TGCGCCAGCAGCTTGGCCGCGGGGGCCTCCTACTATGGCTACACCTTC.